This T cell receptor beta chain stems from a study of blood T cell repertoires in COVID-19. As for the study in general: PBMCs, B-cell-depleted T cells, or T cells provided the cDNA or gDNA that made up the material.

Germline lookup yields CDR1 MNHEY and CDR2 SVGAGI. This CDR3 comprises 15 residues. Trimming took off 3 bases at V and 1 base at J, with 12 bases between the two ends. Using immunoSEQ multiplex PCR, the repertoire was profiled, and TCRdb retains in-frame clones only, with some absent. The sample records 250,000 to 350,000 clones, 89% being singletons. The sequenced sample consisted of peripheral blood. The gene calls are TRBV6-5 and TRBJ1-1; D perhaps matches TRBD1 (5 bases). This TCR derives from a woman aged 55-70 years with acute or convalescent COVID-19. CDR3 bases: TGTGCCAGCAGTTATGGTCCAGGGCCGAACACTGAAGCTTTCTTT. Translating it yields CASSYGPGPNTEAFF.